This is a list of T cell receptor beta chains from one sample in a study of T cells of healthy individuals. TCRdb re-derived calls from the 5' RACE reads in MiXCR, one entry per CDR3 protein. The sample shows about 53,000 distinct CDR3 sequences, roughly 14% of them seen only once. These receptors all stem from a human donor in good health. Both conserved end residues are part of each CDR3.

J: TRBJ1-2
V: TRBV19
CDR3: CATGSWGRDYGYTF

J: TRBJ1-5
V: TRBV20-1
CDR3: CSARDGGAAQPQHF

J: TRBJ2-7
V: TRBV12-3/TRBV12-4
CDR3: CASSFRTQGEQYF

J: TRBJ2-5
V: TRBV6-2/TRBV6-3
CDR3: CASSNGLPGVETQYF

J: TRBJ2-2
V: TRBV14
CDR3: CASSQGPPAGGIPGELFF

J: TRBJ2-7
V: TRBV5-5
CDR3: CASSLAQSPPIQYF

J: TRBJ1-2
V: TRBV20-1
CDR3: CSAGDQQGIGGYTF

J: TRBJ1-2
V: TRBV29-1
CDR3: CSVEEGDRGLGYNF

J: TRBJ2-1
V: TRBV15
CDR3: CATSRGERSNEQFF

J: TRBJ1-2
V: TRBV3-1
CDR3: CASSQDRGFGGYTF

J: TRBJ1-5
V: TRBV20-1
CDR3: CSARGGVSNQPQHF

J: TRBJ1-6
V: TRBV7-9
CDR3: CASSSMTDYSPLHF

J: TRBJ2-6
V: TRBV7-2
CDR3: CASSRLEANVLTF

J: TRBJ2-5
V: TRBV30
CDR3: CAWSGRESGTIHF

J: TRBJ2-3
V: TRBV9
CDR3: CASSVRHGGSTDTQYF

J: TRBJ1-2
V: TRBV27
CDR3: CASSPMKGVSHGYTF

J: TRBJ2-1
V: TRBV29-1
CDR3: CSVLRQGWGNEQFF

J: TRBJ2-5
V: TRBV12-5
CDR3: CASGEDRVGETQYF

J: TRBJ1-6
V: TRBV30
CDR3: CAWSWGGARNSPLHF

J: TRBJ2-3
V: TRBV14
CDR3: CASSQDRSADTQYF

J: TRBJ2-2
V: TRBV4-3
CDR3: CASSPRLTGGTGELFF

J: TRBJ1-2
V: TRBV7-2
CDR3: CASSRDVTGVYGYTF

J: TRBJ2-7
V: TRBV5-6
CDR3: CASSWTQSYEQYF

J: TRBJ1-1
V: TRBV4-3
CDR3: CASSQDPRSIGAFF

J: TRBJ1-2
V: TRBV12-5
CDR3: CASGLTQGQGAVYGYTF

J: TRBJ2-5
V: TRBV13
CDR3: CASSPRLAGIQTQYF

J: TRBJ2-1
V: TRBV5-1
CDR3: CASSLAIAGGYYNEQFF

J: TRBJ2-7
V: TRBV25-1
CDR3: CASSEPSSGRTHEQYF

J: TRBJ2-7
V: TRBV4-1
CDR3: CASSQLMEGADEQYF

J: TRBJ1-1
V: TRBV6-5
CDR3: CASSMTGGKTEAFF

J: TRBJ2-2
V: TRBV7-9
CDR3: CASSFGTQVTGELFF

J: TRBJ1-3
V: TRBV5-6
CDR3: CASSPGTGVSFSGNTIYF

J: TRBJ2-3
V: TRBV24-1
CDR3: CATSDQQGYTSPGTDTQYF

J: TRBJ1-2
V: TRBV20-1
CDR3: CSALRDRDIYGYTF

J: TRBJ2-5
V: TRBV7-9
CDR3: CASRRTLGGGETQYF

J: TRBJ2-7
V: TRBV12-5
CDR3: CASGLTVYEQYF

J: TRBJ2-1
V: TRBV19
CDR3: CASRDMDRSRFSYNEEFF

J: TRBJ2-5
V: TRBV19
CDR3: CASSLLRGEETQYF

J: TRBJ1-1
V: TRBV6-5
CDR3: CASSRQGIEAFF

J: TRBJ1-3
V: TRBV6-1
CDR3: CASSASGATGNTIYF

J: TRBJ1-3
V: TRBV5-5
CDR3: CASSPDISGNTIYF

J: TRBJ1-1
V: TRBV5-5
CDR3: CASSRRTGVTEAFF

J: TRBJ1-2
V: TRBV29-1
CDR3: CRGVRAAYGYTF

J: TRBJ2-1
V: TRBV12-3/TRBV12-4
CDR3: CASRSQGEQFF

J: TRBJ2-3
V: TRBV7-2
CDR3: CASIPTSGSLHTQYF

J: TRBJ2-2
V: TRBV12-3/TRBV12-4
CDR3: CASNYRSPNTGELFF

J: TRBJ1-1
V: TRBV2
CDR3: CASSLDRIPAFF

J: TRBJ1-1
V: TRBV12-3/TRBV12-4
CDR3: CASSLLPGNTEAFF

J: TRBJ2-5
V: TRBV29-1
CDR3: CSVEADPQETQYF

J: TRBJ1-1
V: TRBV5-4
CDR3: CASSLRPATDLNTEAFF

J: TRBJ2-1
V: TRBV4-1
CDR3: CASSQDRVGQFF

J: TRBJ1-1
V: TRBV7-3
CDR3: CASSRDTGWGDEAFF

J: TRBJ1-2
V: TRBV29-1
CDR3: CSVDPGQGNGYTF

J: TRBJ2-1
V: TRBV12-3/TRBV12-4
CDR3: CASSLTDEQFF